The 21 T cell receptor beta chains below come from one sample, sequenced in a study of cytomegalovirus exposure and HLA in healthy donors. Primers included in the PCR were 60 Vbeta and 13 Jbeta primers. The method was immunoSEQ multiplex PCR; TCRdb's version includes in-frame clones alone and lacks a portion of them. Among more than 90,000 clones, nearly 70% were seen once, and the ten largest hold around 2.5%. Sequences were obtained from PBMCs. The source is a man between 45 and 60 years old in good health and CMV-seronegative.

The rearrangement joins TRBV5-1 to TRBJ1-1; D gene unclear. The CDR3 consists of 12 residues. Germline CDR1 is SGHRS and CDR2 is YFSETQ. Trimming left V 0 bases short and J 11 bases short, with 11 bases between. CDR3: CASSLGEAGAFF. For the CDR3, the DNA is TGCGCCAGCAGCTTGGGGGAGGCGGGCGCTTTCTTT. The whole variable domain, remainder taken from reference TRBV5-1 and TRBJ1-1, is KAGVTQTPRYLIKTRGQQVTLSCSPISGHRSVSWYQQTPGQGLQFLFEYFSETQRNKGNFPGRFSGRQFSNSRSEMNVSTLELGDSALYLCASSLGEAGAFFGQGTRLTVV.

This rearrangement joins TRBV6-5 to TRBJ1-2; 7 bases map to TRBD1. The CDR3 length is 13 residues. Germline V lookup: CDR1 MNHEY, CDR2 SVGAGI. V shed 8 bases, J shed 5 bases, and the junction held 8 bases outside the gene matches. CDR3 region: CASSGQLFYGYTF. The CDR3 nucleotides read TGTGCCAGCTCGGGACAGCTATTTTATGGCTACACCTTC.

This rearrangement joins TRBV27 to TRBJ2-1, with D possibly being TRBD2 (5 bases). CDR1 MNHEY and CDR2 SMNVEV come from the germline V gene (reference sequence). The CDR3 loop spans 13 amino acids. V dropped 5 bases and J dropped 10 bases, with 15 bases sitting between them. The CDR3 sequence: CASSTRQEAEQFF. The CDR3 DNA reads TGTGCCAGCAGTACCCGTCAGGAGGCAGAGCAGTTCTTC.

The chain uses TRBV19 and TRBJ1-1, with 8 bases lining up with TRBD1. The V gene end was trimmed by 11 bases and the J gene end by 1 base; junction bases not matched to a gene: 12. Germline CDR1 is LNHDA and CDR2 is SQIVND (reference sequence). CDR3 length equals 15 residues. This chain's CDR3 is CAGRGLEVWNTEAFF. CDR3 sequence (DNA): TGTGCCGGCAGGGGGCTTGAAGTTTGGAACACTGAAGCTTTCTTT.

This chain joins TRBV6-5 and TRBJ2-3; a weak D match, TRBD2 (5 bases). Per germline, CDR1 MNHEY and CDR2 SVGAGI. Trimming cost V 4 bases and J 1 base, with 9 bases left between them. CDR3 length equals 14 residues. The CDR3 sequence: CASSSLRGTDTQYF. The DNA for the CDR3 is TGTGCCAGCAGTTCCCTGCGGGGCACAGATACGCAGTATTTT.

This sequence joins TRBV27 and TRBJ2-1; 7 positions match TRBD2. CDR3 length: 13 amino acids. The ends lost 2 bases at V and 8 bases at J; junction bases unmatched: 3. Germline CDR1 reads MNHEY; CDR2 reads SMNVEV (reference sequence). The CDR3 bases are TGTGCCAGCAGTTTACTAGCGGTCGATGAGCAGTTCTTC. Its translation: CASSLLAVDEQFF.

V usage is TRBV11-3 and J usage is TRBJ1-1; tentatively, D is TRBD1 (6 bases). V dropped 7 bases and J dropped 3 bases, with 15 bases sitting between them. In germline, CDR1 is SGHNT, CDR2 YENEEA. The CDR3 contains 14 residues. CDR3 DNA sequence: TGTGCCAGCACCCCAGGGGCATGGGACACTGAAGCTTTCTTT. The encoded protein is CASTPGAWDTEAFF.

This clone was picked up one time. The genes are TRBV9 and TRBJ1-6; 8 nucleotides line up with TRBD1. CDR1 and CDR2 (germline): SGDLS, YYNGEE. This CDR3 has 19 amino acids. After removal of 3 bases from V and 0 bases from J, the junction contained 11 bases not matched to a gene. The CDR3 DNA is TGTGCCAGCAGCGGTCCCGGGACAGGCGTCAGCTCCTATAATTCACCCCTCCACTTT. Its translation: CASSGPGTGVSSYNSPLHF. The complete variable domain, with remaining parts taken from reference TRBV9 and TRBJ1-6, reads DSGVTQTPKHLITATGQRVTLRCSPRSGDLSVYWYQQSLDQGLQFLIQYYNGEERAKGNILERFSAQQFPDLHSELNLSSLELGDSALYFCASSGPGTGVSSYNSPLHFGNGTRLTVT.

This clone was seen a few times. This chain connects TRBV30 to TRBJ1-2; 9 bases line up with TRBD1. Germline-derived CDR1 and CDR2 are GTSNPN and SVGIG (reference sequence). The CDR3 spans 20 residues. Trimming took 2 bases from V and 4 from J; bases not matched to a gene: 23. CDR3 in amino acids: CAWSKATRGTGFVSFYGYTF. CDR3 DNA sequence: TGTGCCTGGAGTAAAGCAACCCGGGGGACAGGGTTCGTGAGCTTCTATGGCTACACCTTC.

V gene TRBV27 combines with J gene TRBJ1-5; 9 bases align to TRBD1. Germline V CDR1 and CDR2: MNHEY, SMNVEV (reference sequence). J gave up 6 bases and V 4 bases, and 4 bases lay outside the gene matches. The length of the CDR3 is 14 residues. The CDR3 loop reads CASSSGTGTQPQHF. The CDR3 coding sequence is TGTGCCAGCAGTTCAGGGACAGGGACTCAGCCCCAGCATTTT.

The J gene is TRBJ2-1, the V gene TRBV4-2, with 9 bases aligning to TRBD2. Germline assignment: CDR1 LGHNA and CDR2 YNFKEQ. CDR3 length: 17 amino acids. V was clipped by 4 bases and J by 0 bases; unmatched bases: 7. CDR3 protein: CASSRRLAESSYNEQFF. For the CDR3, the DNA is TGTGCCAGCAGCCGGAGACTAGCGGAGAGCTCCTACAATGAGCAGTTCTTC.

V and J are TRBV5-1 and TRBJ2-2, with D possibly matching TRBD1 (6 bases). The CDR3 covers 15 residues. V was shortened by 4 bases and J by 2 bases, with 12 bases between the two germline ends. CDR1 and CDR2 from the germline V gene are SGHRS and YFSETQ. CDR3 sequence (DNA): TGCGCCAGCAGCATCAGGACAGCCAACACCGGGGAGCTGTTTTTT. Residues: CASSIRTANTGELFF.

V usage is TRBV4-1 and J usage is TRBJ1-1; a possible D gene is TRBD1 (6 bases). Germline V gene sequence: CDR1 MGHRA, CDR2 YSYEKL. V was shortened by 2 bases and J by 2 bases, with 12 bases between the two germline ends. This CDR3 has 15 residues. CDR3 in DNA: TGCGCCAGCAGCCAACCAGACAGGATCAACACTGAAGCTTTCTTT. The encoded protein is CASSQPDRINTEAFF.

The chain couples TRBV28 to TRBJ1-6; D unresolved. CDR3 length equals 16 residues. The germline V and J ends were trimmed by 3 bases and 4 bases, with 13 bases remaining between them. The germline gives CDR1 MDHEN, CDR2 SYDVKM. The CDR3 region is CASSFQRSTYNSPLHF. The DNA of the CDR3 is TGTGCCAGCAGTTTCCAACGGAGTACGTATAATTCACCCCTCCACTTT.

This chain links TRBV7-9 with TRBJ1-5; D is perhaps TRBD1 (6 bases). V lost 5 bases and J 3 bases, leaving 11 bases between the germline ends. This CDR3 contains 14 residues. In germline, CDR1 is SEHNR, CDR2 FQNEAQ (reference sequence). CDR3 DNA sequence: TGTGCCAGCAGCGTGGGACATCCCAATCAGCCCCAGCATTTT. Its protein product is CASSVGHPNQPQHF.

The chain joins TRBV27 to TRBJ1-5; possible D gene TRBD1, 6 bases. The germline V gene encodes CDR1 MNHEY and CDR2 SMNVEV (reference sequence). Trimming removed 4 bases at V and 7 bases at J, with 17 bases between. The CDR3 extends over 15 amino acids. CDR3 protein: CASSYTGTWGQPQHF. The CDR3 bases are TGTGCCAGCAGTTATACAGGGACCTGGGGGCAGCCCCAGCATTTT.

The V and J genes are TRBV29-1 and TRBJ2-3, with 11 bases fitting TRBD2. V trimming: 7 bases; J trimming: 5 bases; junction bases outside the gene matches: 8. The CDR3 runs to 14 residues. Germline CDR1 and CDR2: SQVTM and ANQGSEA. The CDR3 DNA sequence: TGCAGCGGTACGACTAGCGGGGTTGGAGATACGCAGTATTTT. Translated, it gives CSGTTSGVGDTQYF.

The V call is TRBV6-1, the J call TRBJ2-1, with 11 bases fitting TRBD1. The ends lost 7 bases at V and 8 bases at J; junction bases unmatched: 10. The CDR3 is 15 residues long. The germline CDR1 and CDR2 sequences are MNHNS and SASEGT. CDR3 amino acids: CASIFFWTGGDEQFF. CDR3 in DNA: TGTGCCAGCATTTTCTTTTGGACAGGGGGCGATGAGCAGTTCTTC.

The chain combines TRBV30 with TRBJ2-1; tentatively, D is TRBD2 (5 bases). The CDR3 runs 14 residues. CDR1 is GTSNPN and CDR2 is SVGIG in the germline V gene (reference sequence). V was trimmed by 5 bases and J by 3 bases, leaving 14 bases between them. The CDR3 loop is CAWEYTGFYNEQFF. CDR3 coding DNA: TGTGCCTGGGAGTACACGGGATTCTACAATGAGCAGTTCTTC. Using reference TRBV30 and TRBJ2-1 for the parts outside the CDR3, the full variable domain is SQTIHQWPATLVQPVGSPLSLECTVEGTSNPNLYWYRQAAGRGLQLLFYSVGIGQISSEVPQNLSASRPQDRQFILSSKKLLLSDSGFYLCAWEYTGFYNEQFFGPGTRLTVL.

This clone is a singleton in its sample. The chain links TRBV9 to TRBJ2-2; 8 bases agree with TRBD2. The germline CDR1 and CDR2 sequences are SGDLS and YYNGEE. J gave up 7 bases and V 3 bases, and 5 bases lay outside the gene matches. CDR3 length: 14 amino acids. This chain's CDR3 is CASSAGTSIGELFF. CDR3 DNA: TGTGCCAGCAGCGCCGGGACTAGTATCGGGGAGCTGTTTTTT.

The chain employs TRBV6-5 and TRBJ1-2, with D maybe TRBD1 (6 bases). Deletions cut 3 bases from V and 4 bases from J, with 9 bases between. This CDR3 region has 13 residues. Per the germline V gene, CDR1 is MNHEY and CDR2 is SVGAGI. Here the CDR3 reads CASSYTGTYGYTF. CDR3 coding DNA: TGTGCCAGCAGTTATACAGGGACCTATGGCTACACCTTC.